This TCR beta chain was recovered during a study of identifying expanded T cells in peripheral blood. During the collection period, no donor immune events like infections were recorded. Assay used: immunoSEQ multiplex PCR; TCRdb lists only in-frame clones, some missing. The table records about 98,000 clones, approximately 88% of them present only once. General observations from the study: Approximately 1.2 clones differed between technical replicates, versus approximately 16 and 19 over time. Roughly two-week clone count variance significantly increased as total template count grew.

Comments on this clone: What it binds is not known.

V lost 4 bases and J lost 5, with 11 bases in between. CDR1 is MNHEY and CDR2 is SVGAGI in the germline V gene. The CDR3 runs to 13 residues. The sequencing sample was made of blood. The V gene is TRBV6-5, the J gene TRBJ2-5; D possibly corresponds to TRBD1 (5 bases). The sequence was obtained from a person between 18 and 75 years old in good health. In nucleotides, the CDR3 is TGTGCCAGCAGTTTAAGCTGGGGCGAGACCCAGTACTTC. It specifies CASSLSWGETQYF.